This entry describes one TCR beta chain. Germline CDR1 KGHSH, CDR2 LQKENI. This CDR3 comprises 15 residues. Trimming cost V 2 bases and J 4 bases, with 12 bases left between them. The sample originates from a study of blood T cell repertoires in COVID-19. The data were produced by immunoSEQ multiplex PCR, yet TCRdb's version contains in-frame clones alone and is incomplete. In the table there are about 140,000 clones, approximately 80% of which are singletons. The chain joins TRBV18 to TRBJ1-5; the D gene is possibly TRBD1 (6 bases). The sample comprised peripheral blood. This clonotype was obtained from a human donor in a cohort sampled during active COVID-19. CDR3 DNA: TGTGCCAGCTCACCAAGACAGGCGGTAAATCAGCCCCAGCATTTT. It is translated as CASSPRQAVNQPQHF.